This TCR beta chain derives from a study of spatial heterogeneity in lung cancer. A unique molecular identifier was attached to every TCR cDNA molecule. TCRdb called the 5' RACE reads again in MiXCR, with one record for every CDR3 protein. The data contain fewer than 2,500 distinct CDR3 sequences, 13% of them seen just once; the ten biggest clones take up about 24%. Time point of the sample: sample taken at primary tumor resection. Donation came from 70 or so patients with untreated early-stage non-small cell lung cancer. No cell sorting; template was whole RNA from tumor, lung tissue or PBMC. Trimming cost V 5 bases and J 0 bases; bases outside gene matches: 10. This CDR3 is 16 amino acids long. Germline V lookup: CDR1 LNHNV, CDR2 YYDKDF (reference sequence).

This chain connects TRBV15 to TRBJ2-7, with TRBD1 matching over 7 bases. The sequence was collected from a female donor with early-stage non-small cell lung cancer. The specimen comprised normal lung tissue next to the tumor, sampled at surgery. CDR3 residues: CATSVQGPPRSYEQYF. CDR3 sequence (DNA): TGTGCCACCAGCGTACAGGGGCCGCCCCGCTCCTACGAGCAGTACTTC.